The sample holds one count of the clone carrying this T cell receptor (beta chain). Its antigen is still unknown. This entry comes from a study of regulatory dendritic cells for organ transplantation. CD4+ or CD8+ T cells were sorted as naive CD45RA+ or memory CD45RO+. Study results and caveats: Memory CD8+ clonal expansion seemed more limited with regulatory than mature dendritic cells.

This CDR3 is built from 15 residues. CDR1 and CDR2 from the germline V gene are SGHAT and FQNNGV. Between the trimmed V and J ends, which lost 5 bases and 4 bases, there was a span of 17 bases. Some clones are missing from TCRdb's copy, which holds only in-frame ones; the method was immunoSEQ multiplex PCR. The sample lists roughly 27,000 clones, approximately 82% occurring once. The source of this sequence is a human donor in good health. Sequencing was done on a sample of naive CD8+ T cells from blood. Subset here: CD45RA+ naive T cells. V usage is TRBV11-2 and J usage is TRBJ1-1; D remains ambiguous. In nucleotides, the CDR3 is TGTGCCAGCAGCCAAGGAGGGCGCGGGTCCACTGAAGCTTTCTTT. Amino acids: CASSQGGRGSTEAFF.